Detailed here is one T cell receptor (beta chain). This clonotype came up many times. Which antigen it targets is not known. Base qualities are not at hand, and no much larger clone is one base apart. The sequencer was an Illumina NovaSeq 6000. Synthesis of TCR cDNA relied on 5'RACE template switching, a step that introduced a universal primer site along with unique molecular identifiers. cDNA synthesis was primed from both the TCR alpha and TCR beta constant segments. Library amplification involved two PCR steps, and the second step added sample barcodes and sequencing adapters. Sequencing of the libraries was done on either Illumina HiSeq 2500 (2x100 bp) or NovaSeq (2x150 bp). The paper's processing steps were these. MIGEC handled demultiplexing of reads and collapsing into UMI consensus sequences, while MiXCR performed V(D)J alignment. Vaccine-responding clonotypes were identified with edgeR using replicate PBMC samples, with FDR below 0.01 and a log2 fold change above 5 up to day 15 being required. Each bulk clonotype received a CD4 or CD8 identity based on whether the sequenced CD4 or CD8 repertoire contained that clonotype at higher abundance. The public reads were quality trimmed at Q25 with fastp and then assembled into clones with MiXCR by TCRdb, keeping productive beta chains. Here each entry gathers all rows of one CDR3 protein and keeps the most common genes and DNA. The authors' filters were not applied to this entry. The sample includes approximately 170,000 distinct CDR3 sequences, with approximately 11% observed a single time. The ten largest make up just over 35% of the sample.

This sample is part of a study of T cells after yellow fever vaccination (dated by TCRdb to about 2019). For the wider study: The SMART-Seq v4 Ultra Low Input RNA kit was used to prepare libraries from fractions with low cell numbers. To track T-cell clones before and after primary and booster YFV17D yellow fever vaccination, bulk TCR alpha and beta repertoires were sequenced longitudinally. Two healthy male donors, one aged 18 to 30 and one aged 30 to 40 years, were included in the cohort. Blood samples were taken at several timepoints before and after primary and secondary immunization, and bulk PBMC replicates and cell subsets were isolated.

The intended sense of this specimen's treatment or condition label: live attenuated yellow fever vaccine strain. A standard Ficoll-Paque protocol was used to isolate PBMCs from peripheral blood. Dynabeads CD4 and CD8 positive selection kits were used to isolate the CD4 and CD8 T-cell fractions. RNA was extracted with TriZol from bulk PBMCs, CD4 and CD8 fractions, and dextramer-positive and dextramer-negative fractions. Study-wide findings and limitations: Because only a couple of donors were included in the study, the extent to which the findings can be generalized is limited. A small share of clonotypes was detected in both CD4 and CD8 compartments, with the overlap likely arising from convergent recombination. After the booster, most clones that had expanded after primary vaccination were detected again (around 96% of CD4 and 88% of CD8), suggesting broad maintenance of memory. Computational filtering was needed because FACS-sorted repertoires could contain abundant contaminating clonotypes from the bulk population. The secondary T-cell response was found to be weaker but faster than the primary response, with a peak reached on day 5 rather than on day 15.

Looking up the germline V gene yields CDR1 MGHRA and CDR2 YSYEKL. V was cut back by 1 base and J by 10 bases, leaving a gap of 9 bases between them. The CDR3 sequence holds 12 residues, the cysteine and phenylalanine included. Only the CDR3 portion is preserved as DNA: 36 bases, with reading frame beginning at the first base. The TCR comes from a man between 18 and 29 years old who received the YFV17D yellow fever vaccine. Sequencing used CD8+ T cells sorted from PBMCs, obtained 15 days after the yellow fever booster vaccination. The rearrangement joined TRBV4-1 to TRBJ2-3, with the D gene not clear enough to name. The DNA sequence follows: TGCGCCAGCAGCCAAGGCCAAAACGCGCAGTATTTT. Its product reads: CASSQGQNAQYF.